Listed below are T cell receptor beta chains from one sample, sequenced in a study of OX40 agonist ivuxolimab in advanced cancers. Using immunoSEQ multiplex PCR, the repertoire was profiled, and TCRdb retains in-frame clones only, with some absent. This sample has more than 55,000 clones; around 81% occur once, and the top ten carry 4% to 5.5%. The material was CD4+ or CD8+ T cells sorted from blood, obtained in a trial of the OX40 agonist ivuxolimab. These receptor sequences come from an adult with an advanced solid tumor such as melanoma, head and neck, liver or kidney cancer. Each CDR3 is given with its conserved first and last residue. Each record gives: V gene, J gene, clone size, D gene, CDR3 DNA, CDR3 protein. D genes are given only for firm matches. Only some rows state a clone size, as once, few, many or a class for expanded clones.

v_call: TRBV28
j_call: TRBJ2-6
clone_size: NA
d_call: NA
cdr3_nt: TGTGCCAGCAGTTTGGGGGGCTCTGGGGCCAACGTCCTGACTTTC
cdr3_aa: CASSLGGSGANVLTF

v_call: TRBV5-6
j_call: TRBJ1-1
clone_size: NA
d_call: NA
cdr3_nt: TGTGCCAGCAGCTTGGTCGGAGGGGGTAGAACTGAAGCTTTCTTT
cdr3_aa: CASSLVGGGRTEAFF

v_call: TRBV5-1
j_call: TRBJ1-1
clone_size: NA
d_call: TRBD1
cdr3_nt: TGCGCCAGCAGCTTGGGGACAGGGAACACTGAAGCTTTCTTT
cdr3_aa: CASSLGTGNTEAFF

v_call: TRBV18
j_call: TRBJ1-1
clone_size: NA
d_call: NA
cdr3_nt: TGTGCCAGCTCACCTCACAGGGACACTGAAGCTTTCTTT
cdr3_aa: CASSPHRDTEAFF

v_call: TRBV7-9
j_call: TRBJ2-2
clone_size: NA
d_call: NA
cdr3_nt: TGTGCCAGCAGCAAGACGGACCCGACGGAGCTGTTTTTT
cdr3_aa: CASSKTDPTELFF

v_call: TRBV19
j_call: TRBJ1-5
clone_size: NA
d_call: NA
cdr3_nt: TGTGCCAGTAGTATAGTACCGGAAGGTCAGCCCCAGCATTTT
cdr3_aa: CASSIVPEGQPQHF

v_call: TRBV6-5
j_call: TRBJ1-1
clone_size: NA
d_call: NA
cdr3_nt: TGTGCCAGCAGTTATGGGAGGAACACTGAAGCTTTCTTT
cdr3_aa: CASSYGRNTEAFF

v_call: TRBV9
j_call: TRBJ1-3
clone_size: NA
d_call: NA
cdr3_nt: TGTGCCAGCAGCGTCATGCCTTCGGCCCGGAGCTCTGGAAACACCATATATTTT
cdr3_aa: CASSVMPSARSSGNTIYF

v_call: TRBV29-1
j_call: TRBJ1-1
clone_size: NA
d_call: NA
cdr3_nt: TGCAGCGTTCGGGGGGTGAACACTGAAGCTTTCTTT
cdr3_aa: CSVRGVNTEAFF

v_call: TRBV29-1
j_call: TRBJ2-7
clone_size: NA
d_call: TRBD2
cdr3_nt: TGCAGCGTTGAAGGGGAAGGGGTAGCGGGAGGGAACCCCTCCTACGAGCAGTACTTC
cdr3_aa: CSVEGEGVAGGNPSYEQYF

v_call: TRBV5-1
j_call: TRBJ2-1
clone_size: NA
d_call: TRBD2
cdr3_nt: TGCGCCAGCAGCTTGGGGTCTAGCGGGGGGAATGAGCAGTTCTTC
cdr3_aa: CASSLGSSGGNEQFF

v_call: TRBV10-1
j_call: TRBJ2-1
clone_size: NA
d_call: TRBD2
cdr3_nt: TGCGCCAGCAGTGATGGAGGGACTAGCACCTACAATGAGCAGTTCTTC
cdr3_aa: CASSDGGTSTYNEQFF

v_call: TRBV30
j_call: TRBJ2-7
clone_size: NA
d_call: TRBD2
cdr3_nt: TGTGCCTGGAAGGGGACTAGCGGGAAGGTGGCCCCCTACGAGCAGTACTTC
cdr3_aa: CAWKGTSGKVAPYEQYF

v_call: TRBV28
j_call: TRBJ2-7
clone_size: medium-sized
d_call: NA
cdr3_nt: TGTGCCAGCAGTTATCCCAGGGGCGAGCAGTACTTC
cdr3_aa: CASSYPRGEQYF

v_call: TRBV18
j_call: TRBJ2-7
clone_size: NA
d_call: NA
cdr3_nt: TGTGCCAGCTCACCCGTGAACCCCTACGAGCAGTACTTC
cdr3_aa: CASSPVNPYEQYF

v_call: TRBV28
j_call: TRBJ2-2
clone_size: once
d_call: NA
cdr3_nt: TGTGCCACTTGGGGGGAGGTGGAGCTGTTTTTT
cdr3_aa: CATWGEVELFF